These T cell receptor beta chains were read from a single sample in a study of T cell changes during pregnancy in multiple sclerosis. Profiling relied on immunoSEQ multiplex PCR, and the TCRdb table lists in-frame clones only, not all of them. The data show roughly 41,000 clones, with roughly 90% seen just once and around 6.7% held by the top ten. This sample comprised CD8+ T cells from peripheral blood mononuclear cells, obtained in the third trimester of pregnancy. The source is a female donor with multiple sclerosis, enrolled in a pregnancy study. The CDR3 runs from the conserved cysteine through the conserved F or W. A D gene is named only where the DNA matches it firmly. Not every row has a clone size; where given, it reads once, few, many or a size class.

length | size | J | D | V | DNA | CDR3
14 | - | TRBJ2-7 | - | TRBV4-3 | TGCGCCAGCAGCCAACACGGGGGAAGGTGGGAGCAGTACTTC | CASSQHGGRWEQYF
16 | - | TRBJ1-2 | - | TRBV27 | TGTGCCAGCAGCCCCTCAAGCGGGGAGCGGGACTATGGCTACACCTTC | CASSPSSGERDYGYTF
21 | - | TRBJ2-7 | TRBD2 | TRBV4-2 | TGTGCCAGCAGCCAAGATCATTCCCGGACTAGCGGGAGGTTCAGCTCCTACGAGCAGTACTTC | CASSQDHSRTSGRFSSYEQYF
16 | - | TRBJ2-3 | TRBD2 | TRBV6-4 | TGTGCCAGCAGTGAAGGTAGCGGGAGAGGCGCAGATACGCAGTATTTT | CASSEGSGRGADTQYF
12 | - | TRBJ1-1 | - | TRBV28 | TGTGCCAGCAGTTTGGGGCACACTGAAGCTTTCTTT | CASSLGHTEAFF
14 | - | TRBJ1-4 | - | TRBV6-5 | TGTGCCAGCAGTTACTCGATGGAGGATGAAAAACTGTTTTTT | CASSYSMEDEKLFF
13 | - | TRBJ2-7 | TRBD1 | TRBV30 | TGTGCCTGGAGTACAGGGGGCCTTGGCGAGCAGTACTTC | CAWSTGGLGEQYF
13 | - | TRBJ2-7 | - | TRBV7-8 | TGTGCCAGCAGCCCGACCGACATTATCGAGCAGTACTTC | CASSPTDIIEQYF
13 | - | TRBJ2-7 | - | TRBV10-2 | TGCGCCAGCAGATCAGGGGCTTCGTACGAGCAGTACTTC | CASRSGASYEQYF
15 | - | TRBJ2-2 | - | TRBV27 | TGTGCCAGCAGTCCGCCCTCGACCGGGGCCGGGGAGCTGTTTTTT | CASSPPSTGAGELFF
15 | - | TRBJ2-1 | TRBD2 | TRBV2 | TGTGCCAGCAGTGAACTAGCGGGAGGGGGCAATGAGCAGTTCTTC | CASSELAGGGNEQFF
13 | - | TRBJ1-1 | - | TRBV30 | TGTGCCTGGAGTACAGGGTGGGGAACTGAAGCTTTCTTT | CAWSTGWGTEAFF
16 | - | TRBJ2-1 | - | TRBV6-5 | TGTGCCAGCAGCTACACGGGGACATGGGGTCACCATGAGCAGTTCTTC | CASSYTGTWGHHEQFF
17 | - | TRBJ1-2 | TRBD1 | TRBV7-2 | TGTGCCAGCAGCCCAGGGATTCCAGGGGGCAAAAACTATGGCTACACCTTC | CASSPGIPGGKNYGYTF
16 | - | TRBJ2-1 | TRBD2 | TRBV5-6 | TGTGCCAGCAGCGATTGGACTAGCGGGGGAAACGATGAGCAGTTCTTC | CASSDWTSGGNDEQFF
12 | - | TRBJ2-2 | - | TRBV27 | TGTGCCAGCAGTTTAACCGGCGGGGAGCTGTTTTTT | CASSLTGGELFF
15 | - | TRBJ2-1 | TRBD2 | TRBV4-1 | TGCGCCAGCAGTCCTAGCGGGAGTAGCCCGGATGAGCAGTTCTTC | CASSPSGSSPDEQFF
13 | - | TRBJ2-1 | - | TRBV7-3 | TGTGCCAGCAGCCAAGGGGGAGTGAATGAGCAGTTCTTC | CASSQGGVNEQFF
15 | - | TRBJ2-1 | - | TRBV5-1 | TGCGCCAGCAGCTTCTGGGCGGGACTCTTTGATGAGCAGTTCTTC | CASSFWAGLFDEQFF
14 | few | TRBJ2-7 | TRBD1 | TRBV6-6 | TGTGCCAGCAGTTTGACAGGGGAATCCTACGAGCAGTACTTC | CASSLTGESYEQYF
14 | - | TRBJ2-7 | TRBD2 | TRBV5-5 | TGTGCCAGCAGCGGGGGACTAGTGGAGTACGAGCAGTACTTC | CASSGGLVEYEQYF
18 | - | TRBJ1-3 | TRBD1 | TRBV27 | TGTGCCAGCAGTTCTCTCAATTCTGACAGGGGGCTAGGAAACACCATATATTTT | CASSSLNSDRGLGNTIYF
15 | - | TRBJ2-1 | - | TRBV7-3 | TGTGCCAGCAGCTTAATTCTAAGCTCCTACAATGAGCAGTTCTTC | CASSLILSSYNEQFF
12 | - | TRBJ1-3 | - | TRBV7-9 | TGTGCCAGCAGCCGCGACAGAAACACCATATATTTT | CASSRDRNTIYF
15 | - | TRBJ2-7 | - | TRBV10-3 | TGTGCCATCAGCCCCGCGGGGCGCGCGCCTGACGAGCAGTACTTC | CAISPAGRAPDEQYF
13 | - | TRBJ1-5 | - | TRBV6-6 | TGTGCCAGCAGTTACGGAGTTAATCAGCCCCAGCATTTT | CASSYGVNQPQHF
15 | - | TRBJ2-3 | TRBD2 | TRBV27 | TGTGCCAGCAGTTTATCGCGGGGGACCACAGATACGCAGTATTTT | CASSLSRGTTDTQYF
17 | - | TRBJ2-1 | - | TRBV27 | TGTGCCAGCAGTTTGGGGACCCGGGGGAATATCTACAATGAGCAGTTCTTC | CASSLGTRGNIYNEQFF
14 | once | TRBJ2-7 | - | TRBV5-6 | TGTGCCAGCAGCTCTCTAGACGGAATTTACGAGCAGTACTTC | CASSSLDGIYEQYF
16 | - | TRBJ1-6 | - | TRBV30 | TGTGCCTGGAGAAGGGGAGGGCTGAGCTATAATTCACCCCTCCACTTT | CAWRRGGLSYNSPLHF
15 | - | TRBJ2-5 | TRBD1 | TRBV10-3 | TGTGCCATCAGTCAAGGGACAGGGATACAAGAGACCCAGTACTTC | CAISQGTGIQETQYF
14 | - | TRBJ2-5 | - | TRBV7-9 | TGTGCCAGCAGCTGGACAAGGGAACAAGAGACCCAGTACTTC | CASSWTREQETQYF
16 | - | TRBJ2-2 | TRBD1 | TRBV7-2 | TGTGCCAGCAGCTTAGTAGGGGGCGGTTTGTTCGGGGAGCTGTTTTTT | CASSLVGGGLFGELFF
14 | - | TRBJ1-3 | - | TRBV27 | TGTGCCAGCAGTCCCTCTCCGTCTGGAAACACCATATATTTT | CASSPSPSGNTIYF
12 | - | TRBJ2-2 | - | TRBV6-1 | TGTGCCAGCACCCTCGGGATCGGGGAGCTGTTTTTT | CASTLGIGELFF
12 | - | TRBJ2-1 | TRBD2 | TRBV16 | TGTGCCAGCAGCCAATCGGGACTAGAGCAGTTCTTC | CASSQSGLEQFF
15 | - | TRBJ2-5 | TRBD2 | TRBV2 | TGTGCCAGCAGTAGCATGGGACTAGCGCCAGAGACCCAGTACTTC | CASSSMGLAPETQYF
15 | - | TRBJ1-5 | - | TRBV4-3 | TGCGCCAGCAGCCAAGATCGAGGCGCCGCGGGGCCCCAGCATTTT | CASSQDRGAAGPQHF
14 | - | TRBJ2-1 | TRBD2 | TRBV5-6 | TGTGCCAGCAGCTTCGCGGGAGTCTACAATGAGCAGTTCTTC | CASSFAGVYNEQFF
18 | - | TRBJ1-2 | - | TRBV7-9 | TGTGCCAGCAGCCCCTGGCGGGGAGGGAGCGCCGACCATTATGGCTACACCTTC | CASSPWRGGSADHYGYTF
14 | - | TRBJ2-7 | TRBD1 | TRBV5-4 | TGTGCCAGCAGCTTGGAACAGGGGGCTTACGAGCAGTACTTC | CASSLEQGAYEQYF
16 | - | TRBJ2-7 | TRBD1 | TRBV15 | TGTGCCACCAGCAGAGATAGTTTCGGACAGGGCTACGAGCAGTACTTC | CATSRDSFGQGYEQYF
14 | - | TRBJ1-5 | TRBD1 | TRBV7-8 | TGTGCCAGCAGCTCACAGGGGGCCGGGCAGCCCCAGCATTTT | CASSSQGAGQPQHF
15 | - | TRBJ2-3 | - | TRBV7-3 | TGTGCCAGCAGCCATAGCGGCGGGCGGTCAGATACGCAGTATTTT | CASSHSGGRSDTQYF
19 | - | TRBJ2-5 | TRBD2 | TRBV15 | TGTGCCACCAGCGGACCGGGACTAGCGGACGATTCCTACCAAGAGACCCAGTACTTC | CATSGPGLADDSYQETQYF
16 | once | TRBJ1-1 | - | TRBV9 | TGTGCCAGCAGCGTAGGGTCAGGGGCAGTGAACACTGAAGCTTTCTTT | CASSVGSGAVNTEAFF
15 | few | TRBJ2-2 | TRBD1 | TRBV9 | TGTGCCAGCAGCGTAGATACAGGGGGAACCGGGGAGCTGTTTTTT | CASSVDTGGTGELFF
15 | - | TRBJ2-4 | - | TRBV7-9 | TGTGCCAGCAGCCAGGGGCAATCTGGAGAGGACATTCAGTACTTC | CASSQGQSGEDIQYF